This T cell receptor beta chain was captured by sequencing in a study of tissue T cells after allogeneic stem cell transplantation. CDR3 length equals 12 residues. Germline loops: CDR1 KGHTA, CDR2 FQNQQP. For this clone: Gene names and germline match the mouse. The read terminates 1 residue before the CDR3 end, so the remaining end is supplied by the germline J gene.

Described time point: mouse harvest day 14 after allogeneic transplant. Tail vein injection delivered 10^7 T-cell-depleted bone marrow cells and 10^6 splenic CD5+ T cells. Clones were sequenced by immunoSEQ multiplex PCR, and TCRdb holds only the in-frame ones, with some missing. Of 4,900 or so clones detected, over 40% appear once; the ten largest clones hold about a fifth. Sequencing used gut tissue. This TCR was recovered from a female BALB/c mouse given C57BL/6 T cells with graft-versus-host disease after an allogeneic hematopoietic cell transplant. V is TRBV23 and J is TRBJ2-4; TRBD1, as called in the table, went unchecked against the DNA. CDR3 sequence: CSSRQGADTLYF. CDR3 DNA (partial): TGCTCCAGCAGACAGGGGGCAGACACCTTGTAC.